Detailed here is one TCR beta chain. The source of the sample is a study of blood T cell repertoires in COVID-19. On the study more broadly: The study drew acute and convalescent COVID-19 samples from the United States, Italy and Spain. In each case, the material was cDNA or gDNA derived from T cells, B-cell-depleted T cells, or PBMCs.

Method: immunoSEQ multiplex PCR; TCRdb's copy keeps in-frame clones and lacks some. Here the sample spans about 36,000 clones, 90% being singletons. The CDR3 runs to 12 residues. Germline assignment: CDR1 MDHEN and CDR2 SYDVKM. J lost 4 bases, V lost 8 bases, and 3 bases had no gene match. This sequence originates from a human donor in a cohort sampled during active COVID-19. Material: peripheral blood. The rearrangement joins TRBV28 to TRBJ2-5, with 8 bases fitting TRBD2. The CDR3 spells CASREGLETQYF. The DNA for the CDR3 is TGTGCCAGCCGGGAGGGCTTAGAGACCCAGTACTTC.